The 22 T cell receptor beta chains below all came from one sample that was sequenced in a study of CD8+ T cells in alopecia areata. Sequencing templates came from extracted RNA that was reverse transcribed into cDNA. Method: immunoSEQ multiplex PCR; TCRdb's copy keeps in-frame clones and lacks some. The sample gives around 29,000 clones, approximately 65% of which show up once; approximately 19% is in the top ten. Sequencing was done on a sample of NKG2D-high CD8+ T cells sorted from blood. These receptors were obtained from a human donor with alopecia areata.

This clone was recorded once. The gene calls are TRBV29-1 and TRBJ2-1; TRBD2 matches 9 bases. Germline CDR1 SQVTM, CDR2 ANQGSEA. With V trimmed by 0 bases and J by 0 bases, 6 bases remained unmatched. This CDR3 spans 17 amino acids. The CDR3 nucleotides read TGCAGCGTTGAAGAATCCAGCGGGGGGAGCTCCTACAATGAGCAGTTCTTC. It encodes CSVEESSGGSSYNEQFF.

This chain connects TRBV2 to TRBJ2-5; 12 bases are a match to TRBD2. The V segment lost 5 bases and the J segment 5 bases; nucleotides outside the gene matches: 12. Germline V gives CDR1 SNHLY, CDR2 FYNNEI. There are 17 residues in the CDR3. Here the CDR3 DNA reads TGTGCCAGCAGTCTCTCCAGGACTAGCGGGATAGCGGAGACCCAGTACTTC. Translated: CASSLSRTSGIAETQYF.

Notes on this clone: One end of the junction fails to match germline, which may point to a read error. The gene calls are TRBV4-2 and TRBJ2-1; TRBD2 matches 7 bases. Germline V CDR1 and CDR2: LGHNA, YNFKEQ. CDR3 length: 15 residues. Here the CDR3 reads CTSSQGRGDYNEQFF. The CDR3 DNA reads TGTACCAGCAGCCAAGGACGGGGGGACTACAATGAGCAGTTCTTC.

The chain employs TRBV11-2 and TRBJ2-7; 11 bases map to TRBD1. V dropped 6 bases and J dropped 3; count of bases not matched to a gene: 4. This CDR3 region has 14 residues. Germline assignment: CDR1 SGHAT and CDR2 FQNNGV. The CDR3 DNA is TGTGCCAGCAGGGGGGACAGGGGGAACTACGAGCAGTACTTC. It yields the protein CASRGDRGNYEQYF.

The rearrangement uses TRBV7-9 and TRBJ1-1; D is undetermined. The CDR3 totals 15 residues. Trimming left V 3 bases short and J 4 bases short, with 15 bases between. Germline-derived CDR1 and CDR2 are SEHNR and FQNEAQ (reference sequence). The DNA for the CDR3 is TGTGCCAGCAGCTTGACGGATCCAGGAAGCACTGAAGCTTTCTTT. Translated, it gives CASSLTDPGSTEAFF.

This clone was picked up one time. The gene calls are TRBV5-6 and TRBJ2-1; TRBD1 is a possible D gene (6 bases). Trimming removed 4 bases at V and 4 bases at J, with 9 bases between. The CDR3 has 13 amino acids. Per the germline V gene, CDR1 is SGHDT and CDR2 is YYEEEE. CDR3 sequence reads: CASSQGWYNEQFF. The CDR3 DNA sequence: TGTGCCAGCAGCCAGGGGTGGTACAATGAGCAGTTCTTC.

J is TRBJ2-1 and V is TRBV6-6, with D uncertain. The CDR3 spans 13 residues. V was trimmed by 5 bases and J by 5 bases, leaving 10 bases between them. Germline V gene data show CDR1 as MNHNY and CDR2 as SVGAGI (reference sequence). The CDR3 nucleotides read TGTGCCAGCAGTCCGGGCCCTGACAATGAGCAGTTCTTC. This encodes CASSPGPDNEQFF.

The chain employs TRBV18 and TRBJ2-3; D unclear. The V end was cut by 2 bases, the J end by 0 bases, with 9 bases between. The CDR3 covers 15 residues. Germline V lookup: CDR1 KGHSH, CDR2 LQKENI. The CDR3 DNA follows: TGTGCCAGCTCACCAGTGGGAACTAGCACAGATACGCAGTATTTT. This sequence encodes CASSPVGTSTDTQYF.

The chain recombines TRBV27 with TRBJ2-7, with a tentative D call TRBD2 (6 bases). The germline V and J ends were trimmed by 6 bases and 4 bases, with 16 bases remaining between them. In germline, CDR1 is MNHEY, CDR2 SMNVEV (reference sequence). CDR3 length: 14 residues. In DNA form, the CDR3 reads TGTGCCAGCAGCTCGGGACTTAAGCTATACGAGCAGTACTTC. Its protein product is CASSSGLKLYEQYF.

This chain joins TRBV6-5 and TRBJ1-2; 8 bases agree with TRBD1. The CDR3 length is 13 residues. Germline CDR1 reads MNHEY; CDR2 reads SVGAGI. The ends lost 5 bases at V and 7 bases at J; junction bases unmatched: 6. CDR3 region: CASSTTGGSGYTF. The CDR3 DNA follows: TGTGCCAGCAGTACAACAGGGGGTTCTGGCTACACCTTC.

The genes are TRBV28 and TRBJ2-7, with D unresolved. The CDR3 covers 14 residues. CDR1 MDHEN and CDR2 SYDVKM come from the germline V gene. The V end was cut by 2 bases, the J end by 7 bases, with 15 bases between. For the CDR3, the DNA is TGTGCCAGCAGTTTAGAATCCTATCGATGGGAGCAGTACTTC. It specifies CASSLESYRWEQYF. The full variable domain, completed using reference TRBV28 and TRBJ2-7, is DVKVTQSSRYLVKRTGEKVFLECVQDMDHENMFWYRQDPGLGLRLIYFSYDVKMKEKGDIPEGYSVSREKKERFSLILESASTNQTSMYLCASSLESYRWEQYFGPGTRLTVT.

The V and J genes are TRBV11-2 and TRBJ2-3; D ambiguous. Trimming removed 5 bases from V and 6 bases from J, with 6 bases in between. CDR1 is SGHAT and CDR2 is FQNNGV in the germline V gene. CDR3 length: 11 residues. The DNA for the CDR3 is TGTGCCAGCAGCCCCTCCGATACGCAGTATTTT. Its protein product is CASSPSDTQYF.

The sample holds a few counts of this clone. The germline gene is not matched at one end of the junction; a read error may be the cause. The J gene is TRBJ1-6, the V gene TRBV18; D gene uncertain. Germline-derived CDR1 and CDR2 are KGHSH and LQKENI. This CDR3 is built from 14 residues. DNA for the CDR3: TGTGCCAGCTCAGCACCGGTTCGTAATTCACCCCTCCACTTT. Encoded protein: CASSAPVRNSPLHF.

The chain couples TRBV7-2 to TRBJ2-3, with a tentative D call TRBD2 (6 bases). Trimming took off 1 base at V and 0 bases at J, with 14 bases between the two ends. This CDR3 is built from 17 residues. The germline CDR1 and CDR2 sequences are SGHTA and FQGNSA. The CDR3 coding sequence is TGTGCCAGCAGCTTAGTATTCCTAGCGCCTAGCACAGATACGCAGTATTTT. Its protein is CASSLVFLAPSTDTQYF.

V is TRBV15 and J is TRBJ2-1; 11 nucleotides align to TRBD2. CDR1 and CDR2 (germline): LNHNV, YYDKDF (reference sequence). Unmatched junction bases numbered 17, after V lost 1 base and J lost 6 bases. The CDR3 is 20 residues long. The CDR3: CATSRVFIEELAGEFNEQFF. In DNA, the CDR3 is TGTGCCACCAGCAGAGTTTTTATCGAAGAACTAGCGGGAGAATTCAATGAGCAGTTCTTC.

The V gene is TRBV7-2, the J gene TRBJ1-2; 9 nucleotides agree with TRBD1. The CDR3 runs 14 residues. Losses at the gene ends were 5 bases for V and 7 bases for J; bases not matched to a gene: 8. CDR1 SGHTA and CDR2 FQGNSA come from the germline V gene. CDR3 loop: CASSQTGGEGGYTF. CDR3 nucleotides: TGTGCCAGCAGCCAGACAGGGGGGGAAGGTGGCTACACCTTC.

This clone has more than one count but fewer than ten. This chain uses TRBV15 with TRBJ2-7; D is possibly TRBD2 (5 bases). Between the trimmed V and J ends, which lost 1 base and 0 bases, there was a span of 13 bases. CDR3 length: 16 residues. CDR1 is LNHNV, CDR2 YYDKDF, per germline (reference sequence). The CDR3 DNA sequence: TGTGCCACCAGCAGAGTACGGGGAGAATCCTCCTACGAGCAGTACTTC. This encodes CATSRVRGESSYEQYF.

The V call is TRBV15, the J call TRBJ2-7; 8 bases line up with TRBD1. Germline V gene data show CDR1 as LNHNV and CDR2 as YYDKDF (reference sequence). This CDR3 has 16 amino acids. V lost 3 bases to trimming and J lost 2 bases; unmatched junction nucleotides: 9. CDR3 residues: CATSSTTGESAYEQYF. The CDR3, as DNA: TGTGCCACCAGCAGCACGACAGGGGAGTCGGCCTACGAGCAGTACTTC.

This clone was seen a handful of times. The chain is built from TRBV18 and TRBJ2-3; 8 bases agree with TRBD1. CDR3 length: 15 amino acids. Unmatched junction bases numbered 4, after V lost 4 bases and J lost 1 base. Germline V gene lookup returns CDR1 KGHSH and CDR2 LQKENI. The CDR3 reads CASSHLGQGTDTQYF. The CDR3 DNA sequence: TGTGCCAGCTCACACCTGGGACAGGGCACAGATACGCAGTATTTT.

This chain uses TRBV28 with TRBJ1-3; D gene unclear. The V and J ends lost 6 bases and 0 bases respectively, with 6 bases between them. Germline CDR1 is MDHEN and CDR2 is SYDVKM. This CDR3 has 13 residues. The CDR3 protein is CASRQPSGNTIYF. Here the CDR3 DNA reads TGTGCCAGCAGACAGCCCTCTGGAAACACCATATATTTT. Full variable domain (rest looked up from reference TRBV28 and TRBJ1-3): DVKVTQSSRYLVKRTGEKVFLECVQDMDHENMFWYRQDPGLGLRLIYFSYDVKMKEKGDIPEGYSVSREKKERFSLILESASTNQTSMYLCASRQPSGNTIYFGEGSWLTVV.

The CDR3 DNA reads as TGTGCCAGCAGTCCTCTGGGGGGGGTACCACCCCTCCACTTT. Translation gives CASSPLGGVPPLHF. The chain carries TRBV28 and TRBJ1-6, with TRBD1 as a possible D gene (5 bases). CDR1 is MDHEN, CDR2 SYDVKM, per germline. This CDR3 region has 14 residues. V gave up 5 bases and J gave up 11 bases, with 16 bases separating them.

This chain joins TRBV7-9 and TRBJ1-1, with D perhaps TRBD1 (6 bases). There are 15 residues in the CDR3. CDR1 and CDR2 (germline): SEHNR, FQNEAQ (reference sequence). The V end was cut by 3 bases, the J end by 3 bases, with 14 bases between. CDR3 protein: CASSFVAGADTEAFF. The DNA of the CDR3 is TGTGCCAGCAGCTTTGTTGCGGGGGCGGACACTGAAGCTTTCTTT.